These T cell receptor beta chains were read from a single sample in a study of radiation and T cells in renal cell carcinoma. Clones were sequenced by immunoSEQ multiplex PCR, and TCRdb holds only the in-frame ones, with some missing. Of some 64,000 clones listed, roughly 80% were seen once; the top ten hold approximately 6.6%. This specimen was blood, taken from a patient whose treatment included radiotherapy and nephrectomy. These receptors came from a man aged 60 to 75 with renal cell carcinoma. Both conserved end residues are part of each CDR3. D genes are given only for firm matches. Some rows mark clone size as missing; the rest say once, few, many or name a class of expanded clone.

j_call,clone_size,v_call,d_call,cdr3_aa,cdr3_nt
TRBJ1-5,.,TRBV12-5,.,CASGFWAGNSNQPQHF,TGTGCTAGTGGTTTTTGGGCAGGGAATAGCAATCAGCCCCAGCATTTT
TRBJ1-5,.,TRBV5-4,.,CASSLGGTNQPQHF,TGTGCCAGCAGCTTGGGGGGTACCAATCAGCCCCAGCATTTT
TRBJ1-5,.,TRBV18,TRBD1,CASSPTGDQPQHF,TGTGCCAGCTCACCGACAGGGGATCAGCCCCAGCATTTT
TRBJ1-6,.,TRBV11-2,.,CASSLHGNSPLHF,TGTGCCAGCAGCTTACACGGTAATTCACCCCTCCACTTT
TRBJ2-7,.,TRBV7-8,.,CASSFARGSYEQYF,TGTGCCAGCAGCTTCGCCAGGGGATCCTACGAGCAGTACTTC
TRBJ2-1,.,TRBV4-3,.,CASSQGGGLEQFF,TGCGCCAGCAGCCAAGGGGGGGGCCTTGAGCAGTTCTTC
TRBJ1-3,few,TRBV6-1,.,CASSGVPSGNTIYF,TGTGCCAGCAGTGGTGTCCCCTCTGGAAACACCATATATTTT
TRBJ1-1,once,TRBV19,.,CATSSQMNTEAFF,TGTGCCACCAGCTCGCAGATGAACACTGAAGCTTTCTTT
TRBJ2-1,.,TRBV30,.,CAWSVRNEQFF,TGTGCCTGGAGTGTCCGGAATGAGCAGTTCTTC
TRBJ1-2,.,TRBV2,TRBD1,CASSVTGAGYTF,TGTGCCAGCAGTGTCACAGGGGCCGGCTACACCTTC
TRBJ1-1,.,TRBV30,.,CAWRGARGAFF,TGTGCCTGGAGAGGGGCCCGAGGGGCTTTCTTT
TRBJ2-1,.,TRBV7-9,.,CASSLVLTTAVREQFF,TGTGCCAGCAGCTTAGTACTCACCACCGCGGTTCGAGAGCAGTTCTTC
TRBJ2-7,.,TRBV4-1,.,CASSPEGLDLYEQYF,TGCGCCAGCAGCCCTGAGGGCCTGGATCTTTACGAGCAGTACTTC
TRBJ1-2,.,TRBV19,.,CASSSIDFQGHYGYTF,TGTGCCAGTAGCAGTATAGATTTCCAGGGGCACTATGGCTACACCTTC
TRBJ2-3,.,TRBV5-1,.,CASSPRVSDTQYF,TGCGCCAGCAGCCCCAGGGTATCAGATACGCAGTATTTT
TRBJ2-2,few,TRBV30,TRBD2,CAWSVGLASGELFF,TGTGCCTGGAGTGTAGGACTAGCCTCCGGGGAGCTGTTTTTT
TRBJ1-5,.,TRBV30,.,CAWSLRGEQPQHF,TGTGCCTGGAGCCTGCGGGGGGAACAGCCCCAGCATTTT
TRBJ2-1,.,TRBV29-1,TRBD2,CSVEHPSGGLGEQFF,TGCAGCGTTGAACATCCTAGCGGGGGGCTGGGTGAGCAGTTCTTC
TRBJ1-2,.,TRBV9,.,CASSAAGERYTF,TGTGCCAGCAGCGCCGCAGGGGAACGCTACACCTTC
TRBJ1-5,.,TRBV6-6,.,CASSFTRPNSNQPQHF,TGTGCCAGCAGCTTTACAAGACCCAATAGCAATCAGCCCCAGCATTTT
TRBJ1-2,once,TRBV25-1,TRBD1,CASSASDRLNGGYTF,TGTGCCAGCAGTGCCTCGGACAGGTTGAATGGTGGCTACACCTTC
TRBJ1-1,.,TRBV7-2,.,CASSTWDTEAFF,TGTGCCAGCAGCACGTGGGACACTGAAGCTTTCTTT
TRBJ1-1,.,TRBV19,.,CASSATGTLAQWAFF,TGTGCCAGTAGTGCAACCGGGACACTTGCACAGTGGGCTTTCTTT
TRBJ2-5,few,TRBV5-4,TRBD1,CASSLGQQETQYF,TGTGCCAGCAGCCTGGGACAGCAAGAGACCCAGTACTTC
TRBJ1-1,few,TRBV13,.,CASSFFSNTEAFF,TGTGCCAGCAGCTTTTTTTCGAACACTGAAGCTTTCTTT
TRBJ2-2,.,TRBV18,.,CASSPRERGTGELFF,TGTGCCAGCTCACCACGGGAGCGAGGCACCGGGGAGCTGTTTTTT
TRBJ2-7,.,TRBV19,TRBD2,CASSSGGPRYEQYF,TGTGCCAGTAGTAGCGGGGGGCCGAGGTACGAGCAGTACTTC
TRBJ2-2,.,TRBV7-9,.,CASSLPVGTGELFF,TGTGCCAGCAGCTTACCTGTTGGGACCGGGGAGCTGTTTTTT
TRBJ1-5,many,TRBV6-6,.,CASSWTMDSYNQPQHF,TGTGCCAGCAGTTGGACGATGGACAGCTACAATCAGCCCCAGCATTTT
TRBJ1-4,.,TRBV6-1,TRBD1,CASGPGGTVFF,TGTGCCAGCGGCCCGGGGGGGACAGTGTTTTTT
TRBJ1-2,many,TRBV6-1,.,CASSEVFDGRWGYTF,TGTGCCAGCAGTGAAGTTTTCGACGGCCGCTGGGGCTACACCTTC
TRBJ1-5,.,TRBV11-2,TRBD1,CASSARTGGSNQPQHF,TGTGCCAGCAGCGCTAGGACAGGGGGCAGCAATCAGCCCCAGCATTTT
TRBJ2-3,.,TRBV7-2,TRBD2,CASSLAASGASDTQYF,TGTGCCAGCAGCTTAGCAGCTAGCGGGGCCTCAGATACGCAGTATTTT
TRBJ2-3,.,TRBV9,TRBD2,CASSPRYSGEGVKQYF,TGTGCCAGCAGCCCCCGTTATAGCGGGGAGGGGGTAAAGCAGTATTTT
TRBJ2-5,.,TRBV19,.,CASTGTEQETQYF,TGTGCCAGTACTGGGACGGAGCAAGAGACCCAGTACTTC
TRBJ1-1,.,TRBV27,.,CASSLGGMGKDTEAFF,TGTGCCAGCAGTTTAGGGGGAATGGGGAAGGACACTGAAGCTTTCTTT
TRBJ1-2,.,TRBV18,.,CASSPEGSYGYTF,TGTGCCAGCTCACCAGAGGGATCCTATGGCTACACCTTC
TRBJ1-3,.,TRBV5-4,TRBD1,CASSLSRQGASGNTIYF,TGTGCCAGCAGCTTGTCTCGCCAGGGGGCTTCCGGAAACACCATATATTTT
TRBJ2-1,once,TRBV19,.,CASSILGDYPKEQFF,TGTGCCAGTAGTATACTAGGAGATTACCCCAAAGAGCAGTTCTTC
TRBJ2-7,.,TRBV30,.,CAWRNTGYEQYF,TGTGCCTGGAGGAATACAGGTTACGAGCAGTACTTC
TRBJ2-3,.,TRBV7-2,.,CASSLGPDTQYF,TGTGCCAGCAGCTTAGGCCCAGATACGCAGTATTTT
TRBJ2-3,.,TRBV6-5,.,CASSRGTRTDTQYF,TGTGCCAGCAGTCGCGGGACTCGCACAGATACGCAGTATTTT
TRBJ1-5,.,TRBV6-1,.,CASSEQSNQPQHF,TGTGCCAGCAGTGAACAAAGCAATCAGCCCCAGCATTTT
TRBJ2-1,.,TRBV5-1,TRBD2,CASSGTSGRNEQFF,TGCGCCAGCAGCGGGACTAGCGGGAGGAATGAGCAGTTCTTC
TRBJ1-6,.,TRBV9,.,CASSVRRGRSPLHF,TGTGCCAGCAGCGTACGCAGGGGACGTTCACCCCTCCACTTT
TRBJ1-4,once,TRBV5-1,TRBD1,CASSWAGTGSNEKLFF,TGCGCCAGCAGCTGGGCCGGGACAGGGTCGAATGAAAAACTGTTTTTT
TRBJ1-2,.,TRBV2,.,CASSPLGNYGYTF,TGTGCCAGCAGCCCACTTGGAAACTATGGCTACACCTTC
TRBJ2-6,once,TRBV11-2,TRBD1,CASSRITGAGANVLTF,TGTGCCAGCAGCCGCATAACAGGGGCTGGGGCCAACGTCCTGACTTTC
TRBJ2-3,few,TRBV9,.,CASSVEFGTLDDRTDTQYF,TGTGCCAGCAGCGTAGAATTCGGAACCCTTGATGACCGCACAGATACGCAGTATTTT
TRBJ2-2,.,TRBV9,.,CASSVKSYTNTGELFF,TGTGCCAGCAGCGTAAAGTCGTACACGAACACCGGGGAGCTGTTTTTT
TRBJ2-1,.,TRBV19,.,CASSMGLRLYNEQFF,TGTGCCAGTAGTATGGGACTTCGACTTTACAATGAGCAGTTCTTC
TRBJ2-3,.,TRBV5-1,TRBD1,CASSRIGQGATDTQYF,TGCGCCAGCAGCCGGATTGGACAGGGGGCCACAGATACGCAGTATTTT
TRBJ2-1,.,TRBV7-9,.,CASSFEGPQEQFF,TGTGCCAGCAGCTTCGAGGGCCCGCAGGAGCAGTTCTTC
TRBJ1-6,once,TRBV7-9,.,CASSFTASNSPLHF,TGTGCCAGCAGCTTTACAGCCTCTAATTCACCCCTCCACTTT